This T cell receptor (beta chain) was profiled in a study of T-cell memory formation after mild COVID-19 (dated by TCRdb to the early 2020s). Describing the broader study: Most TCR sequence clusters were specific to one of the two donors. Two young, previously healthy adult volunteers made up the cohort, one male and one female. T-cell clones expanding and contracting after mild COVID-19 in a couple of donors were tracked by longitudinal TCRalpha and TCRbeta repertoire sequencing. Results the study describes overall, beyond this receptor: Only a couple of mild cases were covered in the study, and larger cohorts including severe cases with pre-infection samples were considered necessary. SARS-CoV-2 specificity was not confirmed for the second-wave clones peaking on day 37. From day 15 to 85, contracting clones showed balanced CD4/CD8 phenotypes, whereas a second wave of clones that expanded from day 15 to 37 leaned towards CD4+. Some responding clones were detected in pre-infection memory, which suggested that pre-existing cross-reactive memory T cells had joined the SARS-CoV-2 response. Contracting CD4+ clones turned up mainly in the CM and EM memory subsets, whereas EMRA was where CD8+ clones were enriched.

This clonotype was found a few times. Its antigen is currently not known. No per-base quality is available; no much larger clone lies one base away. The germline V gene supplies CDR1 ENHRY and CDR2 SYGVKD. The CDR3 sequence holds 16 residues, the cysteine and phenylalanine included. Here the CDR3 DNA is all that survives: 48 bases in frame from base 1. From V the trimming removes 4 bases and from J it removes 5 bases, while the gene matches leave 11 bases of the junction unaccounted for. Sequenced on an Illumina NovaSeq 6000. TCRalpha and TCRbeta cDNA libraries were constructed by 5'RACE with constant-segment primers, with sample barcodes and unique molecular identifiers being introduced. RNA was extracted from every sample with Trizol reagent. Libraries were amplified in two PCR steps, with a second sample barcode and Illumina TruSeq adapters added in the second step. The libraries were sequenced on an Illumina NovaSeq using 2 x 150 bp paired-end reads. The source study handled its data this way. The reads were demultiplexed and collapsed into UMI-guided consensus sequences using migec v1.2.7. With mixcr v2.1.11, UMI consensuses were aligned to TRA and TRB V and J templates and assembled into clonotypes. Clonotypes were classified as expanded or contracted when called significant by both edgeR and NoisET, with noise models trained on biological replicates. For edgeR calls, the thresholds were a false discovery rate-adjusted p below 0.01 and a log2 fold-change of 1. PCA with hierarchical clustering of max-normalized trajectories of the 1000 most abundant clonotypes was used as exploratory dynamics analysis. Each responding clone was given a CD4 or CD8 phenotype based on the CD4+ and CD8+ repertoires, which had been sequenced separately. TCRdb redid the processing of the public reads, applying fastp at Q25 and MiXCR, and retained in-frame beta chains. Entries that share a CDR3 protein sequence are merged under the most common genes and DNA. The V and J calls were determined by TCRdb, not by the authors. The table for this sample lists under 400,000 distinct CDR3 sequences; 21% of them were counted only once. The top ten hold around 12% of the sample.

PBMCs were isolated by Ficoll-Paque density gradient centrifugation. The chain is made from TRBV10-3 and TRBJ2-5; 9 bases in between match TRBD2. Sequenced input: PBMCs or a T cell subset sorted from them (not recorded which). This receptor was taken from an adult woman who had mild COVID-19 (a few samples of this study predate the infection). The sample titles of this study are shuffled in the database, so cell type and time point are left out; the donor was told from shared clones. Here the CDR3 is given as CAISGSSGKGSETQYF. The nucleotide sequence reads TGTGCCATCAGTGGGTCTAGCGGGAAAGGAAGTGAGACCCAGTACTTC.